The next 10 T cell receptor beta chains were all read from a single sample in a study of T cell changes during pregnancy in multiple sclerosis. The assay was immunoSEQ multiplex PCR, and TCRdb's table has in-frame clones only and misses some. The sample lists roughly 120,000 clones; 80% to 95% were seen once. The sample consisted of peripheral blood, taken before pregnancy. The receptors shown here come from a female donor with multiple sclerosis, enrolled in a pregnancy study.

The chain couples TRBV18 to TRBJ1-4; a possible D gene is TRBD1 (6 bases). V shed 2 bases and J shed 2 bases, with 15 bases lying between them. In germline, CDR1 is KGHSH, CDR2 LQKENI. This CDR3 is 17 amino acids long. DNA for the CDR3: TGTGCCAGCTCACCAAGAGGGACATTAGGGACTAATGAAAAACTGTTTTTT. As protein: CASSPRGTLGTNEKLFF.

The chain employs TRBV5-1 and TRBJ2-2, with D possibly matching TRBD1 (6 bases). In germline, CDR1 is SGHRS, CDR2 YFSETQ. The V and J ends lost 4 bases and 7 bases respectively, with 17 bases between them. The CDR3 has 15 residues. The CDR3 nucleotides are TGCGCCAGCAGCCCCCGGACCCAGGGGTTCGGGGAGCTGTTTTTT. Amino acid sequence: CASSPRTQGFGELFF.

The CDR3 DNA reads TGTGCCAGCTCACCGACGGGGGTCTCTGGGGCCAACGTCCTGACTTTC. Translated: CASSPTGVSGANVLTF. The rearrangement joins TRBV18 to TRBJ2-6; TRBD2 is a possible D gene (6 bases). The CDR3 is 16 amino acids. Germline values: CDR1 KGHSH, CDR2 LQKENI. Trimming took 3 bases from V and 0 from J, leaving 9 bases between them.

The V gene is TRBV2, the J gene TRBJ2-3, with 11 positions matching TRBD2. Looked up from germline, CDR1 is SNHLY and CDR2 is FYNNEI. The length of the CDR3 is 15 residues. The V and J ends lost 6 bases and 4 bases, in that order; junction bases with no gene match: 6. CDR3 DNA sequence: TGTGCCAGCAGGGCTCTAGCGGGGGGCTCAGATACGCAGTATTTT. This encodes CASRALAGGSDTQYF.

This clone was counted only a few times. The V and J genes are TRBV10-3 and TRBJ1-1; D unresolved. This CDR3 is built from 13 residues. Deletions cut 3 bases from V and 1 base from J, with 6 bases between. The V gene's germline CDR1 is ENHRY and CDR2 SYGVKD. The CDR3 nucleotides read TGTGCCATCAGTGACCACAGGAACACTGAAGCTTTCTTT. Amino acid sequence: CAISDHRNTEAFF.

This clone has just one count. V is TRBV11-2 and J is TRBJ1-1; the D gene is possibly TRBD1 (6 bases). The CDR3 totals 14 residues. V was pared by 5 bases and J by 0 bases, with 10 bases between. In germline, CDR1 is SGHAT, CDR2 FQNNGV. The DNA of the CDR3 is TGTGCCAGCAGCGCAGGACAGATGAACACTGAAGCTTTCTTT. Amino acid sequence: CASSAGQMNTEAFF.

The chain uses TRBV6-6 and TRBJ1-3; no definite D call. Germline-derived CDR1 and CDR2 are MNHNY and SVGAGI (reference sequence). This CDR3 is 15 amino acids long. The germline V and J ends were trimmed by 0 bases and 3 bases, with 9 bases remaining between them. This CDR3 reads CASSYSNIGGNTIYF. The CDR3 bases are TGTGCCAGCAGTTACTCGAATATCGGTGGAAACACCATATATTTT.

The chain carries TRBV20-1 and TRBJ1-2; 8 bases match TRBD1. The length of the CDR3 is 11 residues. Per germline, CDR1 DFQATT and CDR2 SNEGSKA (reference sequence). V trimming: 6 bases; J trimming: 6 bases; junction bases outside the gene matches: 3. CDR3 bases: TGCAGTGCCACGACAGGGGATGGCTACACCTTC. Residues: CSATTGDGYTF.

The rearrangement uses TRBV5-1 and TRBJ2-1; 12 positions agree with TRBD2. Per the germline V gene, CDR1 is SGHRS and CDR2 is YFSETQ. The CDR3 sequence is 16 residues long. The trim removed 2 bases at V and 3 bases at J, leaving 3 bases unmatched. CDR3 sequence reads: CASSFPSGGVYNEQFF. The CDR3 coding sequence is TGCGCCAGCAGCTTCCCTAGCGGGGGGGTCTACAATGAGCAGTTCTTC.

V is TRBV6-5 and J is TRBJ1-1; D possibly corresponds to TRBD1 (6 bases). Trimming stripped 6 bases from V and 6 bases from J, with 14 bases between. CDR3 length equals 13 residues. Per the germline V gene, CDR1 is MNHEY and CDR2 is SVGAGI. CDR3 sequence (DNA): TGTGCCAGCAGCTCGAGGGGGAGGGCTGAAGCTTTCTTT. Its translation is CASSSRGRAEAFF.